This TCR beta chain originates from a study of CD8 T cells in Susac syndrome. Reverse transcription of about 0.5 to 1 ug RNA was carried out with random hexamers. TCR beta CDR3 was amplified by immunoSEQ covering 54 Vbeta and 13 Jbeta. TCRdb re-called the immunoSEQ multiplex PCR reads with MiXCR, one entry per CDR3 protein. The sample has around 190,000 distinct CDR3 sequences, roughly 94% seen once. V was cut by 6 bases and J by 5 bases, with 17 bases left in between. Germline V gene lookup returns CDR1 DFQATT and CDR2 SNEGSKA (reference sequence). The CDR3 contains 13 residues. In blood CD8+ and CD4+ T cells, TCR beta underwent sequencing.

The chain is built from TRBV20-1 and TRBJ2-7; D may be TRBD1 (5 bases). The sequence derives from a human donor in good health. Sequences were obtained from CD4+ T cells from PBMCs. Here the CDR3 reads CSASDLGADEQYF. In DNA form, the CDR3 reads TGCAGTGCAAGCGACCTTGGGGCCGACGAGCAGTACTTC.